This T cell receptor delta chain was identified in a study of γδ T cells in repeated Plasmodium falciparum infection. Looking at the study overall: Malian children with intense seasonal malaria exposure were compared with matched Australian children. Sampling occurred at baseline, pre-infection for selected infections, and 21 days post-infection. Malian repertoires were sampled cross-sectionally without transmission and longitudinally through febrile malaria.

Vgamma9/Vdelta2+ and Vdelta2-negative gammadelta T cells were flow-sorted from PBMC for bulk sequencing. This CDR3 spans 9 amino acids. CDR1 is TSWWSYY, CDR2 QGS, per germline. TCRdb re-called clones from the multiplex PCR reads via CATT. The data show approximately 93,000 delta-chain clones, over 0.9% seen once. Sequenced material: gamma-delta T cells from blood. No J gene was called, and the V gene is TRDV1. The clonotype was recovered from a pool of human donors (malaria-infected and uninfected, not separated). CDR3 sequence reads: CALGECYTF. As DNA, the CDR3 is TGTGCTCTTGGGGAATGTTACACCTTC.